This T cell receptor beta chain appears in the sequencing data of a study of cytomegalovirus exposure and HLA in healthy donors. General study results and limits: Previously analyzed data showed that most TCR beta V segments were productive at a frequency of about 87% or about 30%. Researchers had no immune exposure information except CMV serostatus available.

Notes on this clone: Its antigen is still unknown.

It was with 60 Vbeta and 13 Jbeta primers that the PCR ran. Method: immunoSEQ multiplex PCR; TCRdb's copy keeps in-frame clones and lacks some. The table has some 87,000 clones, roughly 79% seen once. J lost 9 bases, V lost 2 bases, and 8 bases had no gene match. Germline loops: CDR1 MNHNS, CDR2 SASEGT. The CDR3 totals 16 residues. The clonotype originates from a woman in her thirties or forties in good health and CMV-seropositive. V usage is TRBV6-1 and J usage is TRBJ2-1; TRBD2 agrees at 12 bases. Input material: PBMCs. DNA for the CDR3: TGTGCCAGCAGTGAACTAGCGGGAGGGCCTGGGGGTGAGCAGTTCTTC. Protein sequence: CASSELAGGPGGEQFF.